Shown below are 28 T cell receptor delta chains from a single sample sequenced in a study of gammadelta T cells in human blood. TCRdb re-called the RT-PCR reads using CATT. Of approximately 1,200 delta-chain clones listed, 11% were seen once; the top ten hold 5.5% to 8%. The sample comprised non-Vgamma9Vdelta2 gamma-delta T cells from cord blood. These receptors were collected from a newborn.

This clone was seen a few times. This may come from a read error, since a much larger clone is one base off. The chain has TRDV1 and TRDJ1, with TRDD3 identical over 8 bases. Trimming at V came to 1 base and at J to 0 bases, leaving 16 bases not matched to a gene. The CDR3 totals 20 residues. Germline V gene lookup returns CDR1 TSWWSYY and CDR2 QGS. The CDR3 protein is CALGEQTPSVLGAYTDKLIF. DNA of the CDR3: TGTGCTCTTGGGGAACAAACCCCTTCGGTACTGGGGGCCTACACCGATAAACTCATCTTT.

This clone is large (0.1 to 1%) by share. Other DNA variants within this sample encode the same CDR3. The rearrangement joins TRDV1 to TRDJ1; no firm D call. Per germline, CDR1 TSWWSYY and CDR2 QGS. With 3 bases removed from V and 0 bases from J, the gap between germline ends came to 23 bases. CDR3 length: 19 residues. CDR3 residues: CALGDPEDGVRRYTDKLIF. The CDR3 nucleotides read TGTGCTCTTGGGGACCCGGAAGACGGGGTACGCCGGTACACCGATAAACTCATCTTT.

Sample share makes this clone large (0.1 to 1%). The rearrangement links TRDV1 to TRDJ1; 13 bases align to TRDD3. CDR3 length: 19 amino acids. Germline lookup yields CDR1 TSWWSYY and CDR2 QGS. The V segment lost 0 bases and the J segment 0 bases; nucleotides outside the gene matches: 7. CDR3: CALGELPNWGIRYTDKLIF. CDR3 in DNA: TGTGCTCTTGGGGAACTCCCCAACTGGGGGATACGGTACACCGATAAACTCATCTTT.

This clone turned up a few times. One junction end disagrees with the germline gene, perhaps due to a read error. The sample holds other DNA sequences that translate to the same CDR3. The chain carries TRAV29/DV5 and TRDJ1; 9 bases agree with TRDD3. Germline CDR1 reads NSMFDY; CDR2 reads ISSIKDK. CDR3 length equals 21 residues. CDR3 in amino acids: CAAKAQVPSQVLGDYTDKLIF. CDR3 nucleotide sequence: TGCGCAGCAAAAGCGCAAGTCCCCTCTCAGGTGCTGGGGGATTACACTGATAAACTCATCTTT.

By share, this clone ranks as medium-sized (0.01 to 0.1%). The chain joins TRDV1 to TRDJ1; 13 nucleotides line up with TRDD3. From germline, CDR1 is TSWWSYY and CDR2 QGS. This CDR3 is built from 20 residues. V gave up 0 bases and J gave up 5 bases; unmatched junction bases: 15. The CDR3 protein is CALGELGDPIVLGDTDKLIF. CDR3 nucleotide sequence: TGTGCTCTTGGGGAACTCGGGGACCCAATCGTACTGGGGGATACGGATAAACTCATCTTT.

This chain links TRDV1 with TRDJ1; 9 bases agree with TRDD3. No J gene was available from TCRdb, and it was assigned here by a germline match of the DNA. CDR3 size: 18 residues. V was pared by 1 base and J by 0 bases, with 9 bases of the junction left unmatched. Per germline, CDR1 TSWWSYY and CDR2 QGS. CDR3 amino acids: CALGEPATGGPYTDKLIF. In DNA form, the CDR3 reads TGTGCTCTTGGGGAACCAGCTACTGGGGGACCGTACACCGATAAACTCATCTTT.

Concerning this clone itself: A read error may explain this, as a much larger clone is one base away. The chain combines TRDV1 with TRDJ1; maybe TRDD3 (5 bases). Matching the DNA to germline supplied the J gene, which TCRdb does not give. Looked up from germline, CDR1 is TSWWSYY and CDR2 is QGS. V lost 0 bases and J lost 5, with 13 bases in between. This CDR3 has 15 amino acids. The CDR3 here is CALGELVMGYDKLIF. CDR3 DNA sequence: TGTGCTCTTGGGGAACTAGTCATGGGGTATGATAAACTCATCTTT.

This clone was counted only a few times. This could be a read error, since a much larger clone is one nucleotide away. The chain joins TRDV1 to TRDJ1; 12 bases line up with TRDD3. The germline V gene has CDR1 TSWWSYY and CDR2 QGS. Losses at the gene ends were 2 bases for V and 0 bases for J; bases not matched to a gene: 25. The CDR3 extends over 24 amino acids. In DNA, the CDR3 is TGTGCTCTTGGGGAAAGCCTCATTTCCCGTGCTGGGGGATACGCGGTTGAGTACACCGATAAACTCATCTTT. Encoded protein: CALGESLISRAGGYAVEYTDKLIF.

For this clone: This likely traces to a read error, being one base from a far larger clone. The V call is TRDV1, the J call TRDJ1, with a tentative D call TRDD3 (5 bases). TCRdb lists no J gene, so it was determined here by aligning the DNA to germline. V was clipped by 5 bases and J by 2 bases, with 18 bases between them. Looked up from germline, CDR1 is TSWWSYY and CDR2 is QGS. This CDR3 has 16 residues. The CDR3 spells CALGRPWGTFTDKLIF. The DNA of the CDR3 is TGTGCTCTTGGGAGACCATGGGGCACCTTTACCGATAAACTCATCTTT.

On this clone itself: A much more abundant neighbour one base away suggests this may be a read error. The chain links TRDV1 to TRDJ1, with 9 bases that match TRDD2. The CDR3 is 21 residues long. Germline-derived CDR1 and CDR2 are TSWWSYY and QGS. The J segment lost 13 bases and the V segment lost 3 bases, leaving 33 bases of the junction unmatched. The CDR3 DNA reads as TGTGCTCTTGGGGACAATCGGCCTTCCTACCGGAGTTACACCCCTTTGGGTGAACCCATCTTT. Residues: CALGDNRPSYRSYTPLGEPIF.

Note on this clone: Possible read error: a much larger clone is one base away. The chain combines TRDV2 with TRDJ1; no clear D gene. Germline V gene data show CDR1 as GEAIGNYY and CDR2 as EKD. V shed 8 bases and J shed 5 bases, with 20 bases lying between them. The CDR3 sequence is 14 residues long. The CDR3 DNA reads TGTGCCTTTACAAGAACATACCGCTCAGATAAACTCATCTTT. Translation gives CAFTRTYRSDKLIF.

This clone qualifies as medium-sized. This chain connects TRDV1 to TRDJ1, with D possibly being TRDD3 (6 bases). CDR3 length equals 18 residues. Trimming shortened V by 4 bases and J by 0 bases, and 21 bases separated the two germline ends. Germline CDR1 and CDR2: TSWWSYY and QGS. Here the CDR3 DNA reads TGTGCTCTTGGGGCTTTTAGGGTCTGGGGACCTTACACCGATAAACTCATCTTT. Translating gives CALGAFRVWGPYTDKLIF.

This clone is categorized as large (0.1 to 1%). The chain uses TRDV1 and TRDJ1, with 8 bases fitting TRDD3. Germline V CDR1 and CDR2: TSWWSYY, QGS. The J segment lost 4 bases and the V segment lost 1 base, leaving 8 bases of the junction unmatched. This CDR3 is built from 16 residues. CDR3 sequence: CALGEPLTGIRDKLIF. As DNA, the CDR3 is TGTGCTCTTGGGGAACCCCTTACCGGGATACGCGATAAACTCATCTTT.

Judged by abundance, this clone is large. It is unclear where the CDR3 begins or ends on the DNA, so no DNA is shown, and the CDR3 is as TCRdb lists it. Other DNA sequences within the sample encode an identical CDR3. This chain connects TRDV1 to TRDJ1; the table's D call of TRDD3 was not tested on the DNA. Germline CDR1 is TSWWSYY and CDR2 is QGS. The CDR3 contains 18 residues when both ends are counted. The CDR3 is CALGEHLWGYAGTDKLIF.

This clone has only a few counts. Being one base from a much bigger clone, this may be a read error. This rearrangement joins TRDV1 to TRDJ1; weak D call: TRDD3 (6 bases). The V gene's germline CDR1 is TSWWSYY and CDR2 QGS. This CDR3 is 14 amino acids long. V gave up 6 bases and J gave up 5 bases, with 16 bases separating them. The CDR3 sequence is CALGEGGRIDKLIF. CDR3 in DNA: TGTGCTCTTGGAGAAGGGGGGAGGATAGATAAACTCATCTTT.

This clone is termed medium-sized (0.01 to 0.1%). This chain joins TRDV1 and TRDJ4; TRDD2 might be the D (5 bases). The ends were cut back, 3 bases at V and 0 bases at J, with 26 bases in the middle. CDR1 and CDR2 from the germline V gene are TSWWSYY and QGS. This CDR3 contains 19 residues. The chain's CDR3 is CALGDGPSPRLEYARPLIF. For the CDR3, the DNA is TGTGCTCTTGGGGACGGGCCTTCTCCCCGGCTGGAATATGCCAGACCCCTGATCTTT.

This clone was counted only a few times. A single base separates this from a much larger clone, so it may be a read error. V and J are TRDV1 and TRDJ1; D might be TRDD3 (9 bases). TCRdb lists no J gene, so it was determined here by aligning the DNA to germline. This CDR3 comprises 24 residues. The germline V and J ends were trimmed by 5 bases and 5 bases, with 45 bases remaining between them. Germline V lookup: CDR1 TSWWSYY, CDR2 QGS. The DNA for the CDR3 is TGTGCTCTTGGGTTAAAGTGGCCTCTTCCTACGTGGACTGGGGGACTACGAAGTACTGATAAACTCATCTTT. The encoded protein is CALGLKWPLPTWTGGLRSTDKLIF.

Within the sample, this clone is large. The chain recombines TRDV1 with TRDJ1; D gene unclear. The V gene lost 0 bases and the J gene lost 4 bases, with 30 bases spanning the gap. In germline, CDR1 is TSWWSYY, CDR2 QGS. The CDR3 consists of 21 residues. The CDR3 sequence is CALGELGTSWASHCGFDKLIF. In DNA, the CDR3 is TGTGCTCTTGGGGAACTCGGCACGTCTTGGGCCTCTCACTGCGGCTTCGATAAACTCATCTTT.

This clone is large. This chain joins TRDV1 and TRDJ1, with 12 bases aligning to TRDD3. The CDR3 has 19 amino acids. Unmatched junction bases numbered 14, after V lost 0 bases and J lost 6 bases. CDR1 and CDR2 from the germline V gene are TSWWSYY and QGS. The CDR3 coding sequence is TGTGCTCTTGGGGAACTAGTGCACGGTAACTGGGGGATACTGAATAAACTCATCTTT. This gives the protein CALGELVHGNWGILNKLIF.

With regard to this clone: Given a much more abundant clone one base away, this may be a read error. This sample includes further DNA sequences coding for the same CDR3. The chain employs TRDV1 and TRDJ1, with D perhaps TRDD3 (8 bases). No J segment appears in TCRdb, so it was assigned here by matching the sequence to germline. Trimming left V 0 bases short and J 5 bases short, with 28 bases between. Germline CDR1 reads TSWWSYY; CDR2 reads QGS. The CDR3 extends over 20 amino acids. As DNA, the CDR3 is TGTGCTCTTGGGGAACTAGTTCCTACGCCGGGGGATAGTTATACAGATAAACTCATCTTT. This encodes CALGELVPTPGDSYTDKLIF.

Concerning this clone itself: The sample carries other DNA sequences with the same CDR3. The chain has TRDV3 and TRDJ1; TRDD2 might be the D (6 bases). The J gene comes from matching the DNA to germline here; TCRdb lacks it. Trimming left V 3 bases short and J 5 bases short, with 25 bases between. CDR3 length: 16 residues. Germline assignment: CDR1 TVYSNPD and CDR2 GDNSRS (reference sequence). The CDR3 DNA is TGTGCCTTCGGCCTTCCCGTACGCCGACCCTTTGATAAACTCATCTTT. Translation gives CAFGLPVRRPFDKLIF.

By sample share, this clone is medium-sized. The chain couples TRDV1 to TRDJ1; either TRDD2 or TRDD3 may fit D (8 bases each). V gave up 2 bases and J gave up 0 bases, with 37 bases separating them. Germline assignment: CDR1 TSWWSYY and CDR2 QGS. CDR3 length equals 24 residues. This chain's CDR3 is CALGEKKERLPTGLGILYTDKLIF. For the CDR3, the DNA is TGTGCTCTTGGGGAAAAGAAAGAGAGGCTTCCTACGGGCCTGGGGATACTTTACACCGATAAACTCATCTTT.

This clone counts as large. The V gene is TRDV1, the J gene TRDJ1; TRDD3 agrees at 9 bases. Germline assignment: CDR1 TSWWSYY and CDR2 QGS. With 1 base clipped from V and 4 bases from J, the junction kept 10 bases outside the gene matches. This CDR3 has 17 residues. CDR3 DNA sequence: TGTGCTCTTGGGGAACCCCTGGCTGGGGGATCTCACGATAAACTCATCTTT. It yields the protein CALGEPLAGGSHDKLIF.

The chain couples TRDV1 to TRDJ1; 10 bases map to TRDD3. The CDR3 has 20 residues. The germline gives CDR1 TSWWSYY, CDR2 QGS. V lost 3 bases to trimming and J lost 3 bases; unmatched junction nucleotides: 19. The CDR3 DNA sequence: TGTGCTCTTGGGGACCTAAGGGGGGATACGGATCTAGGGGTTGCCGATAAACTCATCTTT. Translating it yields CALGDLRGDTDLGVADKLIF.

This clone is large within its sample. The chain joins TRDV1 to TRDJ1, with D perhaps matching TRDD2 (8 bases). V lost 3 bases, J lost 0 bases, and 26 bases lay in between. CDR1 and CDR2 from the germline V gene are TSWWSYY and QGS. The length of the CDR3 is 20 residues. CDR3 loop: CALGDPPYFLPGGYTDKLIF. The CDR3 bases are TGTGCTCTTGGGGACCCTCCCTACTTCCTACCCGGGGGATACACCGATAAACTCATCTTT.

Concerning this clone itself: With a much larger clone just one base away, this may be a read error. Other nucleotide sequences from this sample produce the same CDR3. This chain links TRDV1 with TRDJ1; 8 bases fit TRDD3. There are 16 residues in the CDR3. Germline V gene lookup returns CDR1 TSWWSYY and CDR2 QGS. The junction had 10 bases not matched to a gene; V was cut back by 2 bases and J by 5 bases. As DNA, the CDR3 is TGTGCTCTTGGGGAAATACGGGGGATAGGCACTGATAAACTCATCTTT. This encodes CALGEIRGIGTDKLIF.

Of note for this clone: This likely reflects a read error, since a far larger clone is one base away. The chain links TRDV1 to TRDJ1, with D possibly being TRDD2 (6 bases). The J gene is absent in TCRdb and was assigned here via DNA matching to germline. Germline-derived CDR1 and CDR2 are TSWWSYY and QGS. This CDR3 region has 21 residues. CDR3 sequence reads: CALGEPPLLPPLSFYTVKLIF. As DNA, the CDR3 is TGTGCTCTTGGGGAACCACCACTCCTTCCCCCCCTCTCTTTCTACACCGTTAAACTCATCTTT.

With respect to this clone: This clone may be a read error of a much larger clone one base away. Additional DNA sequences in this sample encode the identical CDR3. The chain carries TRDV1 and TRDJ4; TRDD3 matches 12 bases. V lost 2 bases, J lost 3 bases, and 25 bases stayed unmatched. Germline V gives CDR1 TSWWSYY, CDR2 QGS. This CDR3 has 22 amino acids. The CDR3 sequence is CALGEGWTPSGGYVGYFGPLIF. CDR3 DNA: TGTGCTCTTGGGGAAGGATGGACCCCTTCTGGGGGATACGTTGGGTACTTTGGACCCCTGATCTTT.